The TCR beta chain described here comes from a study of CDR3 diversity in severe acne. This clonotype appeared many times. Germline CDR1 reads LNHDA; CDR2 reads SQIVND (reference sequence). CDR3 length equals 14 residues. The V and J ends lost 4 bases and 2 bases, in that order; junction bases with no gene match: 3. From the PCR reads, TCRdb called clonotypes with MiXCR, one entry per CDR3 protein. The sample has more than 85,000 distinct CDR3 sequences, 51% seen once; the top ten hold over 10%. Sequencing was performed on blood. The clonotype comes from a male donor with acne. The chain employs TRBV19 and TRBJ2-3, with TRBD2 matching over 7 bases. The CDR3 region has the DNA TGTGCCAGTAGTACTAGCGGATACACAGATACGCAGTATTTT. Its translation is CASSTSGYTDTQYF. Full variable domain (outside the CDR3, taken from reference TRBV19 and TRBJ2-3): DGGITQSPKYLFRKEGQNVTLSCEQNLNHDAMYWYRQDPGQGLRLIYYSQIVNDFQKGDIAEGYSVSREKKESFPLTVTSAQKNPTAFYLCASSTSGYTDTQYFGPGTRLTVL.